These T cell receptor beta chains were read from a single sample in a study of shared clonotypes between healthy human individuals. Some clones are missing from TCRdb's copy, which holds only in-frame ones; the method was immunoSEQ multiplex PCR. The repertoire has some 1 million clones, around 74% of them found once; the top ten carry around 1.5%. What was sequenced was memory CD4+ T cells sorted from blood. All receptors derive from a man aged 18 to 35 in good health. Each CDR3 is given with its conserved first and last residue. The order of the fields is D gene, V gene, clone size, J gene, CDR3 protein, CDR3 DNA. The D gene is left open where the match is weak. Clone size, where shown, is once, few, many, or a class for clones that have expanded.

d_gene: .
v_gene: TRBV30
abundance: few
j_gene: TRBJ1-2
CDR3aa: CAWKPNQVHLYTF
CDR3nt: TGTGCCTGGAAACCGAACCAGGTGCACCTCTACACCTTC

d_gene: TRBD1
v_gene: TRBV5-1
abundance: .
j_gene: TRBJ2-3
CDR3aa: CASSIGQGTDTQYF
CDR3nt: TGCGCCAGCAGCATAGGACAGGGGACAGATACGCAGTATTTT

d_gene: TRBD1
v_gene: TRBV2
abundance: .
j_gene: TRBJ2-1
CDR3aa: CASRWDRVPDEQFF
CDR3nt: TGTGCCAGCAGGTGGGACAGGGTGCCCGATGAGCAGTTCTTC

d_gene: .
v_gene: TRBV6-6
abundance: .
j_gene: TRBJ2-5
CDR3aa: CASSYSQGTQETQYF
CDR3nt: TGTGCCAGCAGTTACTCTCAGGGTACGCAAGAGACCCAGTACTTC

d_gene: .
v_gene: TRBV9
abundance: few
j_gene: TRBJ1-1
CDR3aa: CAPPGTEAFF
CDR3nt: TGTGCCCCTCCAGGCACTGAAGCTTTCTTT

d_gene: TRBD1
v_gene: TRBV4-1
abundance: .
j_gene: TRBJ1-3
CDR3aa: CASSQGTGNSGNTIYF
CDR3nt: TGCGCCAGCAGCCAGGGGACAGGGAACTCTGGAAACACCATATATTTT

d_gene: .
v_gene: TRBV7-2
abundance: .
j_gene: TRBJ2-2
CDR3aa: CASSPEGGGELFF
CDR3nt: TGTGCCAGCAGCCCTGAGGGGGGCGGGGAGCTGTTTTTT

d_gene: .
v_gene: TRBV7-9
abundance: few
j_gene: TRBJ1-2
CDR3aa: CASSPYSEGMGGYTF
CDR3nt: TGTGCCAGCAGCCCCTACAGTGAGGGGATGGGTGGCTACACCTTC

d_gene: TRBD1
v_gene: TRBV9
abundance: .
j_gene: TRBJ2-7
CDR3aa: CASSHNLDRSYEQYF
CDR3nt: TGTGCCAGCAGCCATAACCTGGACAGGTCCTACGAGCAGTACTTC

d_gene: .
v_gene: TRBV25-1
abundance: .
j_gene: TRBJ2-3
CDR3aa: CASSELTASDTQYF
CDR3nt: TGTGCCAGCAGTGAATTGACGGCTTCAGATACGCAGTATTTT

d_gene: TRBD1
v_gene: TRBV5-1
abundance: .
j_gene: TRBJ1-1
CDR3aa: CASSLGIGGFTVQTEAFF
CDR3nt: TGCGCCAGCAGCTTGGGGATAGGGGGCTTTACGGTCCAGACTGAAGCTTTCTTT

d_gene: TRBD1
v_gene: TRBV5-6
abundance: .
j_gene: TRBJ1-6
CDR3aa: CASSSARRQGAPPLHF
CDR3nt: TGTGCCAGCAGCTCCGCGAGGAGACAGGGGGCCCCACCCCTCCACTTT

d_gene: TRBD2
v_gene: TRBV7-2
abundance: few
j_gene: TRBJ2-7
CDR3aa: CASSTASGSYPYEQYF
CDR3nt: TGTGCCAGCAGCACAGCTAGCGGGTCATACCCCTACGAGCAGTACTTC

d_gene: .
v_gene: TRBV5-1
abundance: .
j_gene: TRBJ2-2
CDR3aa: CASSLVLASNTGELFF
CDR3nt: TGCGCCAGCAGCTTGGTGCTAGCGTCTAACACCGGGGAGCTGTTTTTT

d_gene: .
v_gene: TRBV5-4
abundance: .
j_gene: TRBJ1-5
CDR3aa: CASSLGAPGDQPQHF
CDR3nt: TGTGCCAGCAGCTTGGGGGCGCCAGGGGATCAGCCCCAGCATTTT

d_gene: .
v_gene: TRBV29-1
abundance: few
j_gene: TRBJ2-2
CDR3aa: CSVESARARTGELFF
CDR3nt: TGCAGCGTTGAATCAGCCAGGGCAAGGACCGGGGAGCTGTTTTTT

d_gene: .
v_gene: TRBV27
abundance: .
j_gene: TRBJ2-7
CDR3aa: CASSFLERGYEQYF
CDR3nt: TGTGCCAGCAGTTTCTTAGAACGCGGGTACGAGCAGTACTTC

d_gene: TRBD1
v_gene: TRBV29-1
abundance: .
j_gene: TRBJ2-7
CDR3aa: CSVEVGDREGYEQYF
CDR3nt: TGCAGCGTTGAAGTGGGGGACAGGGAGGGCTACGAGCAGTACTTC

d_gene: .
v_gene: TRBV6-5
abundance: few
j_gene: TRBJ1-4
CDR3aa: CASSLDSTKKLFF
CDR3nt: TGTGCCAGCAGTTTAGACAGCACGAAGAAACTGTTTTTT

d_gene: TRBD2
v_gene: TRBV29-1
abundance: .
j_gene: TRBJ2-7
CDR3aa: CSVDSGGAYEQYF
CDR3nt: TGCAGCGTTGATTCGGGAGGGGCCTACGAGCAGTACTTC

d_gene: TRBD1
v_gene: TRBV19
abundance: .
j_gene: TRBJ2-7
CDR3aa: CASSMKGGDRYEQYF
CDR3nt: TGTGCCAGTAGTATGAAAGGGGGCGATAGGTACGAGCAGTACTTC

d_gene: .
v_gene: TRBV4-3
abundance: .
j_gene: TRBJ1-5
CDR3aa: CASSQEAGGGQPQHF
CDR3nt: TGCGCCAGCAGCCAAGAGGCCGGGGGGGGTCAGCCCCAGCATTTT

d_gene: .
v_gene: TRBV15
abundance: .
j_gene: TRBJ2-7
CDR3aa: CATSREGSSYEQYF
CDR3nt: TGTGCCACCAGCAGAGAGGGCAGCTCCTACGAGCAGTACTTC

d_gene: .
v_gene: TRBV28
abundance: many
j_gene: TRBJ2-1
CDR3aa: CASSLFGPTYNEQFF
CDR3nt: TGTGCCAGCAGTTTATTCGGACCTACCTACAATGAGCAGTTCTTC

d_gene: .
v_gene: TRBV5-1
abundance: .
j_gene: TRBJ2-3
CDR3aa: CASSLNPARTDTQYF
CDR3nt: TGCGCCAGCAGCTTGAATCCGGCTCGCACAGATACGCAGTATTTT

d_gene: TRBD2
v_gene: TRBV4-2
abundance: .
j_gene: TRBJ2-2
CDR3aa: CASSPGLELYTGELFF
CDR3nt: TGTGCCAGCAGCCCCGGACTAGAACTTTACACCGGGGAGCTGTTTTTT

d_gene: TRBD1
v_gene: TRBV30
abundance: few
j_gene: TRBJ1-5
CDR3aa: CAWSVLGGQGNQPQHF
CDR3nt: TGTGCCTGGAGTGTACTAGGGGGACAGGGCAATCAGCCCCAGCATTTT

d_gene: .
v_gene: TRBV6-5
abundance: .
j_gene: TRBJ1-2
CDR3aa: CASSYRDAGSYGYTF
CDR3nt: TGTGCCAGCAGTTACAGGGACGCGGGATCCTATGGCTACACCTTC

d_gene: TRBD2
v_gene: TRBV30
abundance: .
j_gene: TRBJ2-1
CDR3aa: CAWSPTSGTHNEQFF
CDR3nt: TGTGCCTGGTCCCCGACTAGCGGGACTCACAATGAGCAGTTCTTC

d_gene: TRBD2
v_gene: TRBV30
abundance: .
j_gene: TRBJ2-2
CDR3aa: CAWSVRGLIGAGELFF
CDR3nt: TGTGCCTGGAGTGTGCGGGGACTAATCGGCGCCGGGGAGCTGTTTTTT

d_gene: TRBD2
v_gene: TRBV28
abundance: .
j_gene: TRBJ2-2
CDR3aa: CASSIGGANTGELFF
CDR3nt: TGTGCCAGCAGTATCGGGGGGGCGAACACCGGGGAGCTGTTTTTT

d_gene: .
v_gene: TRBV6-5
abundance: .
j_gene: TRBJ2-7
CDR3aa: CASSSTTSYEQYF
CDR3nt: TGTGCCAGCAGTTCCACTACCAGCTACGAGCAGTACTTC

d_gene: .
v_gene: TRBV7-9
abundance: .
j_gene: TRBJ2-3
CDR3aa: CASSPGLATTDTQYF
CDR3nt: TGTGCCAGCAGCCCGGGACTCGCTACAACAGATACGCAGTATTTT

d_gene: TRBD1
v_gene: TRBV10-3
abundance: few
j_gene: TRBJ2-7
CDR3aa: CAIRSGTENYEQYF
CDR3nt: TGTGCCATCAGATCCGGGACAGAGAACTACGAGCAGTACTTC

d_gene: .
v_gene: TRBV18
abundance: .
j_gene: TRBJ1-3
CDR3aa: CASSPDSNTIYF
CDR3nt: TGTGCCAGCTCACCAGACAGTAACACCATATATTTT

d_gene: TRBD1
v_gene: TRBV5-1
abundance: .
j_gene: TRBJ2-1
CDR3aa: CASSTQGSYNEQFF
CDR3nt: TGCGCCAGCAGCACACAGGGGTCCTACAATGAGCAGTTCTTC

d_gene: .
v_gene: TRBV9
abundance: few
j_gene: TRBJ1-2
CDR3aa: CASSVDPGGRNYGYTF
CDR3nt: TGTGCCAGCAGCGTAGACCCCGGGGGCAGAAATTATGGCTACACCTTC

d_gene: TRBD1
v_gene: TRBV11-1
abundance: .
j_gene: TRBJ1-1
CDR3aa: CASSSGVTGGSKTFF
CDR3nt: TGTGCCAGCAGTTCGGGGGTGACAGGGGGATCGAAAACTTTCTTT

d_gene: TRBD2
v_gene: TRBV11-2
abundance: .
j_gene: TRBJ2-7
CDR3aa: CASSFRGGASYEQYF
CDR3nt: TGTGCCAGCAGCTTTCGGGGGGGAGCCTCCTACGAGCAGTACTTC

d_gene: .
v_gene: TRBV27
abundance: .
j_gene: TRBJ2-2
CDR3aa: CASSPTRTTGELFF
CDR3nt: TGTGCCAGCAGTCCGACACGGACCACCGGGGAGCTGTTTTTT

d_gene: TRBD2
v_gene: TRBV10-3
abundance: few
j_gene: TRBJ2-3
CDR3aa: CAISELAGVIDTQYF
CDR3nt: TGTGCCATCAGTGAACTAGCGGGAGTCATAGATACGCAGTATTTT

d_gene: .
v_gene: TRBV19
abundance: .
j_gene: TRBJ2-5
CDR3aa: CASSMGHASSGTQYF
CDR3nt: TGTGCCAGTAGTATGGGACACGCATCGTCAGGGACCCAGTACTTC

d_gene: TRBD2
v_gene: TRBV6-6
abundance: .
j_gene: TRBJ2-7
CDR3aa: CATESGLAGPEQYF
CDR3nt: TGTGCCACCGAGAGTGGGCTAGCGGGACCAGAGCAGTACTTC

d_gene: .
v_gene: TRBV30
abundance: .
j_gene: TRBJ2-7
CDR3aa: CAWRALSYEQYF
CDR3nt: TGTGCCTGGCGCGCGCTTTCCTACGAGCAGTACTTC

d_gene: TRBD1
v_gene: TRBV2
abundance: few
j_gene: TRBJ1-3
CDR3aa: CASRGQLLLTNTIYF
CDR3nt: TGTGCCAGCAGGGGACAGCTACTATTAACAAACACCATATATTTT

d_gene: .
v_gene: TRBV9
abundance: once
j_gene: TRBJ1-1
CDR3aa: CASSVGQLNTEAFF
CDR3nt: TGTGCCAGCAGCGTAGGTCAGCTTAACACTGAAGCTTTCTTT

d_gene: .
v_gene: TRBV5-1
abundance: .
j_gene: TRBJ2-1
CDR3aa: CASSASQLVNEQFF
CDR3nt: TGCGCCAGCAGCGCCTCCCAGCTCGTCAATGAGCAGTTCTTC

d_gene: TRBD1
v_gene: TRBV28
abundance: .
j_gene: TRBJ1-1
CDR3aa: CASSLYAGQGNTEAFF
CDR3nt: TGTGCCAGCAGTTTATATGCAGGACAGGGGAACACTGAAGCTTTCTTT

d_gene: .
v_gene: TRBV4-1
abundance: .
j_gene: TRBJ2-3
CDR3aa: CASSQLGTPLADTQYF
CDR3nt: TGCGCCAGCAGCCAACTGGGGACACCACTGGCAGATACGCAGTATTTT

d_gene: .
v_gene: TRBV27
abundance: .
j_gene: TRBJ2-1
CDR3aa: CASSLGLASSSSYNEQFF
CDR3nt: TGTGCCAGCAGTTTAGGCCTAGCCTCTTCGAGCTCCTACAATGAGCAGTTCTTC

d_gene: .
v_gene: TRBV7-9
abundance: few
j_gene: TRBJ2-2
CDR3aa: CASVASGELFF
CDR3nt: TGTGCCAGCGTGGCGTCCGGGGAGCTGTTTTTT

d_gene: .
v_gene: TRBV6-1
abundance: .
j_gene: TRBJ2-7
CDR3aa: CASTLGQSPYEQYF
CDR3nt: TGTGCCAGCACCCTCGGACAGTCTCCCTACGAGCAGTACTTC

d_gene: .
v_gene: TRBV6-5
abundance: few
j_gene: TRBJ1-2
CDR3aa: CASSYSASGKGYTF
CDR3nt: TGTGCCAGCAGTTACTCAGCCAGCGGGAAGGGCTACACCTTC